The subject of this entry is one TCR beta chain. V lost 3 bases to trimming and J lost 6 bases; unmatched junction nucleotides: 11. Germline loops: CDR1 SNHLY, CDR2 FYNNEI. This CDR3 is 15 amino acids long. The data stem from a study of blood T cell repertoires in COVID-19. Study as a whole: Samples representing acute and convalescent COVID-19 were sourced from the United States, Italy and Spain. PBMCs, B-cell-depleted T cells, or T cells provided the cDNA or gDNA that made up the material.

Authors' processing steps: Counts of nucleated cells, estimated from reference gene primer amplification, were obtained. The data were produced by immunoSEQ multiplex PCR, yet TCRdb's version contains in-frame clones alone and is incomplete. V and J calls and clone size come straight from that table; D and trimming were deduced from the DNA. The table lists 140,000 to 150,000 clones, 88% of them singletons. The receptor comes from a human donor in a cohort sampled during active COVID-19. The chain is built from TRBV2 and TRBJ2-7, with 7 bases matching TRBD1. Sequencing input: peripheral blood. CDR3 sequence: CASSELLGGAAEQYF. The CDR3 DNA is TGTGCCAGCAGTGAGTTGCTAGGGGGCGCCGCCGAGCAGTACTTC.